This TCR beta chain appears in the sequencing data of a study of Ad26.COV2.S vaccination and SARS-CoV-2 variants (dated by TCRdb to the early 2020s). About the investigation overall: Donors in the vaccine arm were drawn from COV1001, a multicentre, randomized, double-blind, placebo-controlled phase I-IIa trial testing Ad26.COV2.S in healthy adults. Ad26.COV2.S was given intramuscularly at 5x10^10 or 1x10^11 viral particles, as a single shot or as two shots 56 days apart. The TCR-sequenced set comprised approximately 32 samples: some 20 Ad26.COV2.S vaccine recipients, 5 placebo recipients and 8 SARS-CoV-2 convalescent individuals. TCRbeta repertoire sequencing served as the tool for gauging how specific and how broad the SARS-CoV-2-reactive T cell receptors were following Ad26.COV2.S vaccination. Blinding of investigators to trial group allocation was maintained during experiments and outcome assessment. Participants in the trial were split at random into five groups of five each, receiving low-dose or high-dose Ad26.COV2.S once or twice, or else placebo on both occasions. General study outcomes and caveats: Substantial breadth of spike-specific CD8+ and CD4+ T cell responses was reported after vaccination. Vaccine and placebo recipients had comparable non-spike TCR breadth, which fits with the vaccine containing only spike. According to the authors, total T cell responses may have been underestimated by the TCR breadth and depth analyses. The study lacked the statistical power to compare responses across vaccine doses or regimens. Ad26.COV2.S recipients had higher spike-specific TCR breadth than placebo recipients (P = 0.0014).

Only a few counts were recorded for this clone. Its recognized antigen is unknown. No per-base quality is available; no much larger clone lies one base away. From the cysteine up to the phenylalanine, the CDR3 has a length of 12 residues. The entry retains the CDR3 DNA only, 36 bases that are in frame from base 1. V is cut by 2 bases and J by 7 bases, and the space between the germline ends is 9 bases. Via the germline V gene (reference sequence), CDR1 is SGHAT and CDR2 FQDESV. The immunoSEQ Assay was used to sequence TCRbeta CDR3 regions. After extraction, genomic DNA underwent amplification by bias-controlled multiplex PCR, followed by high-throughput sequencing. Per the authors' processing: To quantify the absolute abundance of every unique TCRbeta CDR3 region, sequences were collapsed and filtered. T cell fraction was estimated by normalizing TCRbeta template counts to usable DNA, with usable DNA measured through amplification of reference genes found in all nucleated cells. Repertoire TCRs were annotated as SARS-CoV-2-specific when V gene, CDR3 amino acid sequence and J gene were exactly matched to a known reactive TCR set. MIRA supplied the reference SARS-CoV-2 TCR set, which was filtered for enrichment in COVID-19-positive ImmuneCODE repertoires so that public or cross-reactive TCRs were removed. Using the MIRA antigens, annotated TCRs were further analysed by specific ORF or by position within an ORF. Breadth was defined as the number of annotated unique rearrangements divided by the total number of unique productive rearrangements, and depth was defined as the summed frequency of the annotated unique rearrangements. Two-sided Wilcoxon rank-sum tests were used to compare TCR breadth between groups. Held by TCRdb, this immuneACCESS table contains in-frame sequences only and omits some clones. Under half of the omission traces to an unresolved V gene where checked; the cause of the rest is unknown. V, J and clone size were drawn from that table, and D and trimming were deduced from the DNA. For this sample the table gives about 350,000 clones, of which roughly nine tenths were detected only once. Of the sample, around 6.1% is held by the ten largest clones.

Taken with the paper, the label for treatment or condition translates to: approximately 18 received Ad26.COV2.S at low or high dose, single or two shots; five or six received placebo; per-sample allocation not given. For vaccine and placebo recipients, the sequenced repertoires came from samples collected on day 63 after the first injection. In Cohort 1b, about 25 adults aged 18-55 years were enrolled at a single site in Boston, USA, between 29 July and 7 August 2020. Ad26.COV2.S was a replication-incompetent adenovirus type 26 vector that expressed a prefusion-stabilized SARS-CoV-2 spike protein derived from the original Wuhan strain.

The chain is made from TRBV11-1 and TRBJ2-7, and possibly TRBD1, on 6 matching bases. The sequence derives from a person aged 18-60 years who received the Ad26.COV2.S COVID-19 vaccine or a placebo. Source: peripheral blood, taken in a trial of Ad26.COV2.S vaccine versus placebo. The CDR3 sequence is CASSLNRVEQYF. The sequenced DNA is TGTGCCAGCAGCTTAAACAGGGTTGAGCAGTACTTC.